The clone carrying this T cell receptor (beta chain) was found a few times. Antigen: not known. The CDR3 runs 11 residues. Germline V gives CDR1 DFQATT, CDR2 SNEGSKA (reference sequence). 5'-RACE, quantitative and with molecular barcodes, yielded the TCR beta libraries. TCRdb re-called the 5' RACE reads through MiXCR, storing one row per CDR3 protein. Of a few hundred thousand distinct CDR3 sequences in the sample, approximately 20% are singletons; the top ten hold approximately 16%. These data originate in a study of CD8 T cells in ankylosing spondylitis. Points from the study as a whole: The clones that were linked to disease were reported to be significantly enriched in matched synovial fluid samples from ankylosing spondylitis patients. Disease-linked clones were found to be CD8+ and relatively rare in peripheral blood. A motif in TCR beta, a set of 8 or 9 highly homologous variants, appeared characteristic of ankylosing spondylitis blood.

What was sequenced was blood, either unsorted or a sorted T cell fraction (not recorded which). The V gene is TRBV20-1, the J gene TRBJ2-7, with 8 nucleotides matching TRBD1. The sequence came from a male donor with ankylosing spondylitis. The CDR3 DNA reads TGCAGCGGACAGGGACCCTACGAGCAGTACTTC. Amino acids: CSGQGPYEQYF.